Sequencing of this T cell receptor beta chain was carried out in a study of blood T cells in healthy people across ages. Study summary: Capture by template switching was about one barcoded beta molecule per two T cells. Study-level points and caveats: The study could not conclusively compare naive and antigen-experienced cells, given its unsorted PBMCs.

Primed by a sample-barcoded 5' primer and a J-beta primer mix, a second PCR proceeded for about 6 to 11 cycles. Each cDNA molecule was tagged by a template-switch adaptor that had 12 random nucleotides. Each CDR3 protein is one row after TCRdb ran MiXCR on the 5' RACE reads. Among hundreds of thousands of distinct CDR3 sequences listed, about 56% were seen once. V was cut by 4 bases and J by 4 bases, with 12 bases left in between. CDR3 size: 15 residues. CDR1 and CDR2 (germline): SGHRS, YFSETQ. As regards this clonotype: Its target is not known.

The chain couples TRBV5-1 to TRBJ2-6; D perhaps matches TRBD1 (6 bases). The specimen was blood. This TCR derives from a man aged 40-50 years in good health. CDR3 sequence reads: CASSVRGSGANVLTF. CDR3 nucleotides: TGCGCCAGCAGCGTCAGGGGATCCGGGGCCAACGTCCTGACTTTC.